These 27 T cell receptor beta chains were all obtained from the same sample, sequenced in a study of cytomegalovirus exposure and HLA in healthy donors. The assay was immunoSEQ multiplex PCR, and TCRdb's table has in-frame clones only and misses some. The data show 150,000 to 200,000 clones, with roughly nine tenths seen just once and around 5% held by the top ten. The sequenced sample consisted of PBMCs. Receptors were obtained from a young woman in good health and CMV-seronegative.

The chain joins TRBV13 to TRBJ2-2; a possible D gene is TRBD2 (5 bases). The germline CDR1 and CDR2 sequences are PRHDT and FYEKMQ (reference sequence). There are 15 residues in the CDR3. With 1 base removed from V and 1 base from J, the gap between germline ends came to 7 bases. In nucleotides, the CDR3 is TGTGCCAGCAGCTTAGCTCGGGGGAACACCGGGGAGCTGTTTTTT. Encoded protein: CASSLARGNTGELFF.

The V gene is TRBV28, the J gene TRBJ1-2; 10 bases are a match to TRBD1. CDR1 and CDR2 (germline): MDHEN, SYDVKM. This CDR3 spans 16 amino acids. The ends lost 1 base at V and 4 bases at J; junction bases unmatched: 6. CDR3 in amino acids: CASSLSGTGVVYGYTF. CDR3 nucleotides: TGTGCCAGCAGTTTATCGGGGACAGGGGTAGTCTATGGCTACACCTTC.

This chain links TRBV10-3 with TRBJ2-3; 12 nucleotides match TRBD2. CDR1 ENHRY and CDR2 SYGVKD come from the germline V gene. The CDR3 runs 17 residues. The J segment lost 2 bases and the V segment lost 2 bases, leaving 5 bases of the junction unmatched. The DNA for the CDR3 is TGTGCCATCAGTGAGCTTTCTAGCGGGAGGGCCACAGATACGCAGTATTTT. Translation gives CAISELSSGRATDTQYF.

A single count supports this clone. The J gene is TRBJ1-1, the V gene TRBV19; the D is unclear. CDR1 is LNHDA, CDR2 SQIVND, per germline (reference sequence). Between the trimmed V and J ends, which lost 2 bases and 1 base, there was a span of 8 bases. This CDR3 contains 14 residues. The DNA of the CDR3 is TGTGCCAGTAGTATACGGGGTGAGAACACTGAAGCTTTCTTT. It codes for CASSIRGENTEAFF.

The V and J genes are TRBV19 and TRBJ1-5; D possibly corresponds to TRBD1 (5 bases). Trimming stripped 5 bases from V and 6 bases from J, with 14 bases between. CDR3 size: 14 residues. Germline V gene sequence: CDR1 LNHDA, CDR2 SQIVND (reference sequence). The CDR3 coding sequence is TGTGCCAGTAGTCCCAACACGGGACCTCAGCCCCAGCATTTT. Encoded protein: CASSPNTGPQPQHF.

V usage is TRBV28 and J usage is TRBJ2-7; TRBD2 matches 7 bases. Losses at the gene ends were 3 bases for V and 0 bases for J; bases not matched to a gene: 5. Germline CDR1 and CDR2: MDHEN and SYDVKM. CDR3 size: 15 residues. The CDR3 region is CASSFDSGLSYEQYF. The CDR3 nucleotides are TGTGCCAGCAGTTTCGATAGCGGGCTCTCCTACGAGCAGTACTTC.

This clone was seen just once. This chain links TRBV9 with TRBJ2-1; possibly TRBD2 for D (5 bases). Between the trimmed V and J ends, which lost 3 bases and 0 bases, there was a span of 25 bases. Germline-derived CDR1 and CDR2 are SGDLS and YYNGEE. This CDR3 region has 20 residues. As DNA, the CDR3 is TGTGCCAGCAGCGATCTAGCCGGAGCAGTCCAAACTATCTCCTACAATGAGCAGTTCTTC. This translates into CASSDLAGAVQTISYNEQFF.

The rearrangement links TRBV4-2 to TRBJ2-3, with D perhaps matching TRBD2 (6 bases). The CDR3 totals 16 residues. Germline CDR1 is LGHNA and CDR2 is YNFKEQ. Deletions cut 0 bases from V and 4 bases from J, with 14 bases between. CDR3: CASSQDGGSGSDTQYF. DNA of the CDR3: TGTGCCAGCAGCCAAGATGGGGGGTCCGGCTCAGATACGCAGTATTTT.

This clone was picked up a small number of times. The rearrangement links TRBV7-3 to TRBJ2-3, with 8 bases that match TRBD1. Trimming removed 3 bases from V and 3 bases from J; junction bases left unmatched: 2. This CDR3 region has 14 residues. CDR1 is SGHTA, CDR2 FQGTGA, per germline. The CDR3 spells CASSLDRATDTQYF. CDR3 nucleotide sequence: TGTGCCAGCAGCTTGGACAGGGCGACAGATACGCAGTATTTT.

The V gene is TRBV29-1, the J gene TRBJ1-5; D unresolved. The V and J ends lost 5 bases and 3 bases respectively, with 11 bases between them. Looked up from germline, CDR1 is SQVTM and CDR2 is ANQGSEA. The CDR3 covers 13 residues. The CDR3, as DNA: TGCAGCGTTCAAACCGGGCTCAATCAGCCCCAGCATTTT. Protein: CSVQTGLNQPQHF.

The V call is TRBV29-1, the J call TRBJ2-7, with 8 bases aligning to TRBD1. The CDR3 contains 11 residues. Germline V gives CDR1 SQVTM, CDR2 ANQGSEA. J lost 6 bases, V lost 4 bases, and 2 bases had no gene match. The CDR3 nucleotides are TGCAGCGTTGCAGGGGGCTTCGAGCAGTACTTC. As protein: CSVAGGFEQYF.

The rearrangement links TRBV5-6 to TRBJ1-3; 7 bases are shared with TRBD1. The CDR3 runs to 14 residues. CDR1 is SGHDT, CDR2 YYEEEE, per germline. Trimming removed 5 bases from V and 4 bases from J; junction bases left unmatched: 6. The CDR3 region has the DNA TGTGCCAGCAGACCACAGGGGTTGGGAAACACCATATATTTT. Protein sequence: CASRPQGLGNTIYF.

The chain is built from TRBV9 and TRBJ2-1, with 8 bases aligning to TRBD2. CDR3 length: 19 residues. V shed 0 bases and J 0 bases; nucleotides not matched to a gene: 11. Germline V gene lookup returns CDR1 SGDLS and CDR2 YYNGEE. This chain's CDR3 is CASSVVGLGEFGSYNEQFF. CDR3 nucleotides: TGTGCCAGCAGCGTAGTGGGACTAGGTGAGTTTGGCTCCTACAATGAGCAGTTCTTC.

J is TRBJ2-7 and V is TRBV6-6, with no clear D. This CDR3 has 14 residues. From germline, CDR1 is MNHNY and CDR2 SVGAGI (reference sequence). The V and J ends lost 6 bases and 2 bases respectively, with 14 bases between them. CDR3 loop: CASSSHGPPYEQYF. The CDR3 nucleotides are TGTGCCAGCAGCTCCCACGGCCCGCCCTACGAGCAGTACTTC.

The gene calls are TRBV7-2 and TRBJ2-3; the D gene is possibly TRBD1 (6 bases). V was trimmed by 2 bases and J by 4 bases, leaving 13 bases between them. The CDR3 has 15 amino acids. The V gene's germline CDR1 is SGHTA and CDR2 FQGNSA. The CDR3 sequence: CASSLSPHRADTQYF. CDR3 DNA sequence: TGTGCCAGCAGCTTATCCCCCCACAGGGCAGATACGCAGTATTTT. The entire variable domain, with the rest obtained from reference TRBV7-2 and TRBJ2-3, is as follows: GAGVSQSPSNKVTEKGKDVELRCDPISGHTALYWYRQSLGQGLEFLIYFQGNSAPDKSGLPSDRFSAERTGGSVSTLTIQRTQQEDSAVYLCASSLSPHRADTQYFGPGTRLTVL.

The rearrangement uses TRBV29-1 and TRBJ2-7; unclear D gene. The germline V gene encodes CDR1 SQVTM and CDR2 ANQGSEA. The CDR3 is 12 amino acids. The V gene lost 4 bases and the J gene lost 2 bases, with 9 bases spanning the gap. CDR3 DNA sequence: TGCAGCGTTGGGAACTACCCCTACGAGCAGTACTTC. It is translated as CSVGNYPYEQYF.

This clone was seen more than once but under ten times. The CDR3 protein is CASSRRDRDNQPQHF. CDR3 DNA: TGTGCCAGTAGTCGCCGGGACAGGGACAATCAGCCCCAGCATTTT. V and J are TRBV19 and TRBJ1-5; 9 nucleotides align to TRBD1. The CDR3 loop spans 15 amino acids. V was pared by 5 bases and J by 3 bases, with 5 bases of the junction left unmatched. The germline V gene encodes CDR1 LNHDA and CDR2 SQIVND (reference sequence).

This chain uses TRBV13 with TRBJ1-5; no clear D. Per germline, CDR1 PRHDT and CDR2 FYEKMQ (reference sequence). Trimming removed 2 bases at V and 6 bases at J, with 5 bases between. This CDR3 comprises 12 residues. The CDR3, as DNA: TGTGCCAGCAGCTTATTGGGTCAGCCCCAGCATTTT. It encodes CASSLLGQPQHF.

This clone was detected a few times. This chain links TRBV11-3 with TRBJ1-1, with D perhaps matching TRBD1 (5 bases). CDR3 length equals 13 residues. Trimming pared 5 bases from V and 4 bases from J, leaving 11 bases between. Germline V gene lookup returns CDR1 SGHNT and CDR2 YENEEA. CDR3 region: CASSKTQGTEAFF. DNA of the CDR3: TGTGCCAGCAGCAAGACCCAGGGCACTGAAGCTTTCTTT. Drawing the rest from reference TRBV11-3 and TRBJ1-1, the complete variable domain is EAGVVQSPRYKIIEKKQPVAFWCNPISGHNTLYWYLQNLGQGPELLIRYENEEAVDDSQLPKDRFSAERLKGVDSTLKIQPAELGDSAVYLCASSKTQGTEAFFGQGTRLTVV.

The gene calls are TRBV19 and TRBJ2-1; D perhaps matches TRBD2 (6 bases). Germline V gene data show CDR1 as LNHDA and CDR2 as SQIVND (reference sequence). The CDR3 is made up of 16 amino acids. V was shortened by 3 bases and J by 6 bases, with 18 bases between the two germline ends. The CDR3 reads CASSIPSGHSLNEQFF. CDR3 DNA: TGTGCCAGTAGTATTCCCAGCGGGCACTCCCTCAATGAGCAGTTCTTC.

This rearrangement joins TRBV5-1 to TRBJ2-7; D is undetermined. The CDR3 is 13 amino acids. The germline V gene has CDR1 SGHRS and CDR2 YFSETQ. V was pared by 1 base and J by 5 bases, with 10 bases between. This chain's CDR3 is CASSLIVGHEQYF. The CDR3 DNA is TGCGCCAGCAGCTTGATCGTCGGACACGAGCAGTACTTC.

This rearrangement joins TRBV4-3 to TRBJ2-1; the D is unclear. The CDR3 spans 13 residues. With 0 bases removed from V and 5 bases from J, the gap between germline ends came to 5 bases. The germline V gene has CDR1 LGHNA and CDR2 YSLEER. CDR3 sequence reads: CASSQDLDNEQFF. The CDR3 nucleotides read TGCGCCAGCAGCCAAGATCTTGACAATGAGCAGTTCTTC.

This chain uses TRBV6-1 with TRBJ1-2; 8 bases align to TRBD1. The CDR3 sequence is 14 residues long. In germline, CDR1 is MNHNS, CDR2 SASEGT. V gave up 6 bases and J gave up 5 bases; unmatched junction bases: 8. CDR3 DNA sequence: TGTGCCAGCAGGATGGACAGGGCCGGGTATGGCTACACCTTC. It translates to CASRMDRAGYGYTF.

The chain is built from TRBV7-3 and TRBJ2-1, with 11 nucleotides matching TRBD2. The CDR3 runs to 15 residues. Germline CDR1 reads SGHTA; CDR2 reads FQGTGA. V trimming: 5 bases; J trimming: 2 bases; junction bases outside the gene matches: 2. CDR3 nucleotides: TGTGCCAGCAGCCTGACTAGCGGGGCCTACAATGAGCAGTTCTTC. It specifies CASSLTSGAYNEQFF. The whole variable domain, remainder taken from reference TRBV7-3 and TRBJ2-1, is GAGVSQTPSNKVTEKGKYVELRCDPISGHTALYWYRQSLGQGPEFLIYFQGTGAADDSGLPNDRFFAVRPEGSVSTLKIQRTERGDSAVYLCASSLTSGAYNEQFFGPGTRLTVL.

V is TRBV7-8 and J is TRBJ2-3, with D perhaps TRBD2 (5 bases). The CDR3 spans 15 residues. The V end lost 1 base, the J end lost 3 bases, and 11 bases lay between the germline ends. The germline V gene has CDR1 SGHVS and CDR2 FQNEAQ. CDR3 residues: CASSLVDGGTDTQYF. For the CDR3, the DNA is TGTGCCAGCAGCTTAGTTGATGGCGGGACAGATACGCAGTATTTT.

The V gene is TRBV6-5, the J gene TRBJ2-1; 10 nucleotides line up with TRBD2. V lost 0 bases, J lost 9 bases, and 8 bases stayed unmatched. CDR3 size: 16 residues. CDR1 is MNHEY and CDR2 is SVGAGI in the germline V gene. The DNA for the CDR3 is TGTGCCAGCAGTTACTCTGAAAGCGGGAGGGATGGTGAGCAGTTCTTC. The encoded protein is CASSYSESGRDGEQFF.

V and J are TRBV9 and TRBJ2-5; 8 bases match TRBD1. The CDR3 runs to 16 residues. Unmatched junction bases numbered 4, after V lost 0 bases and J lost 0 bases. Germline CDR1 reads SGDLS; CDR2 reads YYNGEE. The CDR3 sequence: CASSVAGTGNQETQYF. As DNA, the CDR3 is TGTGCCAGCAGCGTAGCTGGGACAGGCAACCAAGAGACCCAGTACTTC.